This TCR beta chain was captured in a study of blood T cell repertoires in COVID-19. Whole-study context: Acute and convalescent COVID-19 samples came from the United States, Italy and Spain. Sample material is recorded as cDNA or gDNA derived from T cells, B-cell-depleted T cells, or PBMCs.

Trimming stripped 3 bases from V and 4 bases from J, with 12 bases between. Germline assignment: CDR1 LGHDT and CDR2 YNNKEL (reference sequence). The CDR3 covers 14 residues. Source study methods: Amplification of reference gene primers provided the estimated nucleated cell counts. Here immunoSEQ multiplex PCR was the method, and the copy in TCRdb shows in-frame clones only, minus some. That table furnishes V, J and clone size, whereas the DNA furnished D and trimming. The table shows about 41,000 clones, with 80% to 90% occurring only once. The sample was peripheral blood. The V call is TRBV3-1 (or the pseudogene TRBV3-2), the J call TRBJ1-2; TRBD1 is a possible D gene (6 bases). The TCR was taken from an elderly woman with active or convalescent COVID-19. The CDR3 sequence is CASSQDSAGYGYTF. CDR3 nucleotide sequence: TGTGCCAGCAGCCAGGACAGTGCAGGCTATGGCTACACCTTC.